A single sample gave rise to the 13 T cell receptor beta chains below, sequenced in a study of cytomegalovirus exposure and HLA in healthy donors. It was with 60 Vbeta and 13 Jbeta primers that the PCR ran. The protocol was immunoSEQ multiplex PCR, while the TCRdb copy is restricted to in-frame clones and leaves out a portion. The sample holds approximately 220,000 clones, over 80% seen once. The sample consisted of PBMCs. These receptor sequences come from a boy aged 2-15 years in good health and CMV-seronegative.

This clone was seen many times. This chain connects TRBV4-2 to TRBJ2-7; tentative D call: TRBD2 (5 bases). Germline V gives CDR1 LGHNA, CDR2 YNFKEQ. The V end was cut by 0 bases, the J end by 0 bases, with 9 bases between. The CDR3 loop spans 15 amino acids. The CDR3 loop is CASSQDLEGSYEQYF. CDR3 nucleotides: TGTGCCAGCAGCCAAGATCTAGAGGGCTCCTACGAGCAGTACTTC.

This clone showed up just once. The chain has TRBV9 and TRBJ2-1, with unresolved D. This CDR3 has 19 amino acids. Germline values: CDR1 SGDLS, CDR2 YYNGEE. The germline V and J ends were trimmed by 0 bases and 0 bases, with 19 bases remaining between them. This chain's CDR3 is CASSVAFTQSASSYNEQFF. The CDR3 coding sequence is TGTGCCAGCAGCGTAGCCTTCACCCAGTCTGCCAGCTCCTACAATGAGCAGTTCTTC.

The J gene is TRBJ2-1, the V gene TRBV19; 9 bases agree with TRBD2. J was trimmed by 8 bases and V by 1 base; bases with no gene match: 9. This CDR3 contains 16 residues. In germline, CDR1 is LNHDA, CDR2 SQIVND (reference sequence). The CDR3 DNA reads TGTGCCAGTAGTATAGGGGGGCTAGCGGGATTACATGAGCAGTTCTTC. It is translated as CASSIGGLAGLHEQFF.

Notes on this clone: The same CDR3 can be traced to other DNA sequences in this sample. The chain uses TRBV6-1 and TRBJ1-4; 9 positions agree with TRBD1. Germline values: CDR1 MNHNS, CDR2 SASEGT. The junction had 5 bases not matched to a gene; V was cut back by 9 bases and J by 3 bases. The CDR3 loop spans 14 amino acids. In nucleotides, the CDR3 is TGTGCCAGTAGGACAGGGGACGCTAATGAAAAACTGTTTTTT. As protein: CASRTGDANEKLFF.

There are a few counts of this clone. CDR3 residues: CASRGQVGDGYTF. The DNA for the CDR3 is TGTGCCAGCAGAGGACAGGTTGGGGATGGCTACACCTTC. The chain recombines TRBV2 with TRBJ1-2; 7 nucleotides line up with TRBD1. The CDR3 is 13 amino acids. After removal of 6 bases from V and 6 bases from J, the junction contained 7 bases not matched to a gene. The germline gives CDR1 SNHLY, CDR2 FYNNEI.

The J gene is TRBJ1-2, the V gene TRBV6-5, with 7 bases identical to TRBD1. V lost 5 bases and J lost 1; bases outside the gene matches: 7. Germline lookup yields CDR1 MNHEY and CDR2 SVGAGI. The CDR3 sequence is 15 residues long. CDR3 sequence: CASSASRDSNYGYTF. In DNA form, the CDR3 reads TGTGCCAGCAGTGCAAGTAGGGACAGTAACTATGGCTACACCTTC.

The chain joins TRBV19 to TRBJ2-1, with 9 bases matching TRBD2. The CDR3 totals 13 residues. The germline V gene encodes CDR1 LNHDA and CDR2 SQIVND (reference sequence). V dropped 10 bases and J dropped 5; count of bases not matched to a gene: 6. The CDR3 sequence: CATLGLANNEQFF. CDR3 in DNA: TGTGCCACTCTCGGACTAGCGAACAATGAGCAGTTCTTC.

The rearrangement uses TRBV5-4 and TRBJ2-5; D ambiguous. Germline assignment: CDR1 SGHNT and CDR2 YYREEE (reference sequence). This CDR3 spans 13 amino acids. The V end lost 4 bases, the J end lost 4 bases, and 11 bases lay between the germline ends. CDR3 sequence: CASSPVFGETQYF. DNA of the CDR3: TGTGCCAGCAGCCCCGTCTTCGGAGAGACCCAGTACTTC.

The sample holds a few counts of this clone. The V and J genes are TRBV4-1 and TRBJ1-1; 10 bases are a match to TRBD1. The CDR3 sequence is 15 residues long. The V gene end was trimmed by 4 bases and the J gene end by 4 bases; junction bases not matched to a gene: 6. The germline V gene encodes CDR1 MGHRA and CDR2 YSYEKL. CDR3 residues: CASSLQGQGSTEAFF. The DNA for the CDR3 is TGCGCCAGCAGCCTACAGGGACAGGGGAGCACTGAAGCTTTCTTT.

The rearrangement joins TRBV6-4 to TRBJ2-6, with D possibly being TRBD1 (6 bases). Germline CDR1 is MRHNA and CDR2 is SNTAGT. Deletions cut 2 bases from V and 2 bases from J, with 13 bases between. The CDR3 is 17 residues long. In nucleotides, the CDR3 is TGTGCCAGCAGTGACACAGGGTCTACAACTGGGGCCAACGTCCTGACTTTC. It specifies CASSDTGSTTGANVLTF.

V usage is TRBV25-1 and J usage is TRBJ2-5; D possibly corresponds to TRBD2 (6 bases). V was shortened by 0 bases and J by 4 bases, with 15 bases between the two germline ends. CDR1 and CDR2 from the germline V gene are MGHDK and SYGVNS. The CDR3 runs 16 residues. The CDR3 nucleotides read TGTGCCAGCAGTGAATATAAGGCGGGGTTGAGAGAGACCCAGTACTTC. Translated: CASSEYKAGLRETQYF.

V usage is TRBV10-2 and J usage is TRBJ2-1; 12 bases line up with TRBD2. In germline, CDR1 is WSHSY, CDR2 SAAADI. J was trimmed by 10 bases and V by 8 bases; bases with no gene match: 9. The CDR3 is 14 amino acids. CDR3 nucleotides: TGCGCCAGCCATACTAGCGGGGGGTTTCGCGAGCAGTTCTTC. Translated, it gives CASHTSGGFREQFF.

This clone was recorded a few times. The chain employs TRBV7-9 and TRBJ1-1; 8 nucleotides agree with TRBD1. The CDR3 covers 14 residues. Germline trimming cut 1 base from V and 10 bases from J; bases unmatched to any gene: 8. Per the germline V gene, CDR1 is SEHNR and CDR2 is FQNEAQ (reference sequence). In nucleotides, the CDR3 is TGTGCCAGCAGCTTAGAGGTCGACAGGGGAACAGCTTTCTTT. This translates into CASSLEVDRGTAFF.